These 31 T cell receptor beta chains came from one sample sequenced in a study of PD-1 blockade in classical Hodgkin lymphoma. The patients all showed relapse after autologous stem cell transplantation, while their brentuximab vedotin exposure varied. The method was immunoSEQ multiplex PCR; TCRdb's version includes in-frame clones alone and lacks a portion of them. The sample consists of around 60,000 clones, 85% to 90% of them appearing once. The starting material was peripheral blood mononuclear cells (PBMCs), obtained before the second cycle of nivolumab. The receptor set was obtained from a human donor with classical Hodgkin lymphoma.

The gene calls are TRBV13 and TRBJ1-3; 8 nucleotides align to TRBD1. The junction had 2 bases not matched to a gene; V was cut back by 4 bases and J by 0 bases. Germline V lookup: CDR1 PRHDT, CDR2 FYEKMQ (reference sequence). This CDR3 has 15 residues. Written as DNA, the CDR3 is TGTGCCAGCAGCTCGGGACAGGCCTCTGGAAACACCATATATTTT. Translated, it gives CASSSGQASGNTIYF.

The rearrangement uses TRBV6-5 and TRBJ1-1, with D perhaps matching TRBD1 (5 bases). The CDR3 sequence is 13 residues long. In germline, CDR1 is MNHEY, CDR2 SVGAGI. V lost 6 bases and J 3 bases, leaving 11 bases between the germline ends. CDR3 nucleotide sequence: TGTGCCAGCAGAGACAGACCTTACACTGAAGCTTTCTTT. Translating gives CASRDRPYTEAFF.

The V call is TRBV5-1, the J call TRBJ1-1, with D possibly matching TRBD1 (5 bases). With 4 bases removed from V and 4 bases from J, the gap between germline ends came to 14 bases. Germline assignment: CDR1 SGHRS and CDR2 YFSETQ. The CDR3 is 14 residues long. The CDR3: CASSLTAGFTEAFF. The DNA of the CDR3 is TGCGCCAGCAGCCTGACCGCAGGGTTCACTGAAGCTTTCTTT.

This sequence joins TRBV28 and TRBJ1-3, with D hard to call. V was cut by 3 bases and J by 3 bases, with 15 bases left in between. The CDR3 runs to 16 residues. Looked up from germline, CDR1 is MDHEN and CDR2 is SYDVKM. CDR3: CASSLGWEVVGNTIYF. The CDR3, as DNA: TGTGCCAGCAGTTTGGGGTGGGAAGTGGTTGGAAACACCATATATTTT.

The V call is TRBV5-1, the J call TRBJ2-5; D may be TRBD1 (6 bases). This CDR3 has 13 residues. Trimming cost V 0 bases and J 4 bases, with 7 bases left between them. Per germline, CDR1 SGHRS and CDR2 YFSETQ. The CDR3 is CASSLEGGETQYF. In nucleotides, the CDR3 is TGCGCCAGCAGCTTGGAAGGGGGAGAGACCCAGTACTTC. The complete variable domain, with remaining parts taken from reference TRBV5-1 and TRBJ2-5, reads KAGVTQTPRYLIKTRGQQVTLSCSPISGHRSVSWYQQTPGQGLQFLFEYFSETQRNKGNFPGRFSGRQFSNSRSEMNVSTLELGDSALYLCASSLEGGETQYFGPGTRLLVL.

The chain recombines TRBV30 with TRBJ2-3, with no clear D. The V end lost 0 bases, the J end lost 2 bases, and 24 bases lay between the germline ends. CDR1 GTSNPN and CDR2 SVGIG come from the germline V gene (reference sequence). The CDR3 has 19 residues. This CDR3 reads CAWSVRPPGVFLHTDTQYF. The DNA for the CDR3 is TGTGCCTGGAGTGTACGACCCCCTGGTGTGTTCCTCCACACAGATACGCAGTATTTT.

The V gene is TRBV5-1, the J gene TRBJ1-2; D ambiguous. V lost 0 bases, J lost 4 bases, and 4 bases lay in between. Per germline, CDR1 SGHRS and CDR2 YFSETQ. The CDR3 loop spans 12 amino acids. CDR3 amino acids: CASSLGSYGYTF. CDR3 in DNA: TGCGCCAGCAGCTTGGGGAGCTATGGCTACACCTTC. The full variable domain, with the rest looked up from reference TRBV5-1 and TRBJ1-2, is KAGVTQTPRYLIKTRGQQVTLSCSPISGHRSVSWYQQTPGQGLQFLFEYFSETQRNKGNFPGRFSGRQFSNSRSEMNVSTLELGDSALYLCASSLGSYGYTFGSGTRLTVV.

The chain carries TRBV5-4 and TRBJ1-1; no firm D call. The CDR3 extends over 14 amino acids. Germline CDR1 and CDR2: SGHNT and YYREEE (reference sequence). The V end lost 1 base, the J end lost 4 bases, and 11 bases lay between the germline ends. CDR3 sequence: CASSLSREATEAFF. The CDR3 nucleotides are TGTGCCAGCAGCTTGAGCCGGGAGGCCACTGAAGCTTTCTTT.

The V call is TRBV5-1, the J call TRBJ2-1, with 10 bases fitting TRBD2. Germline V gene lookup returns CDR1 SGHRS and CDR2 YFSETQ. The CDR3 has 15 residues. With 1 base clipped from V and 9 bases from J, the junction kept 7 bases outside the gene matches. CDR3: CASSLSTSGAGEQFF. The CDR3 nucleotides are TGCGCCAGCAGCTTGAGCACTAGCGGGGCGGGTGAGCAGTTCTTC.

The chain combines TRBV30 with TRBJ2-7, with a weak D call TRBD1 (6 bases). The CDR3 has 11 residues. CDR1 GTSNPN and CDR2 SVGIG come from the germline V gene (reference sequence). V was cut by 7 bases and J by 2 bases, with 9 bases left in between. Here the CDR3 DNA reads TGTGCCTCCAGGGGCCCCTACGAGCAGTACTTC. Amino acids: CASRGPYEQYF.

The rearrangement uses TRBV9 and TRBJ2-1; D perhaps matches TRBD1 (6 bases). This CDR3 spans 14 amino acids. Per the germline V gene, CDR1 is SGDLS and CDR2 is YYNGEE. With 2 bases removed from V and 3 bases from J, the gap between germline ends came to 9 bases. The CDR3 coding sequence is TGTGCCAGCAGCGTGTTGGACAGCTACAATGAGCAGTTCTTC. It encodes CASSVLDSYNEQFF.

The chain joins TRBV11-3 to TRBJ2-3, with 8 nucleotides matching TRBD1. J lost 6 bases, V lost 4 bases, and 6 bases had no gene match. The CDR3 is made up of 14 amino acids. The V gene's germline CDR1 is SGHNT and CDR2 YENEEA. The DNA of the CDR3 is TGTGCCAGCAGCTCCGGGACAGGCGGGGATACGCAGTATTTT. Encoded protein: CASSSGTGGDTQYF.

The CDR3 coding sequence is TGCGCCAGCAGCATGACTAGCGGGGGAACAGATACGCAGTATTTT. Protein sequence: CASSMTSGGTDTQYF. The chain combines TRBV5-1 with TRBJ2-3; 12 nucleotides line up with TRBD2. V dropped 4 bases and J dropped 3; count of bases not matched to a gene: 3. Germline lookup yields CDR1 SGHRS and CDR2 YFSETQ. CDR3 length: 15 residues.

This chain connects TRBV5-1 to TRBJ1-5; no clear D. This CDR3 has 13 residues. V was pared by 0 bases and J by 9 bases, with 10 bases between. The germline CDR1 and CDR2 sequences are SGHRS and YFSETQ. CDR3 DNA sequence: TGCGCCAGCAGCTTGGAGGGAGGGAGGCCCCAGCATTTT. It codes for CASSLEGGRPQHF. The full variable domain, with the rest looked up from reference TRBV5-1 and TRBJ1-5, is KAGVTQTPRYLIKTRGQQVTLSCSPISGHRSVSWYQQTPGQGLQFLFEYFSETQRNKGNFPGRFSGRQFSNSRSEMNVSTLELGDSALYLCASSLEGGRPQHFGDGTRLSIL.

CDR3 amino acids: CASSFEMNTEAFF. Here the CDR3 DNA reads TGCGCCAGCAGCTTTGAGATGAACACTGAAGCTTTCTTT. The V gene is TRBV5-1, the J gene TRBJ1-1; no clear D. CDR3 length: 13 residues. CDR1 is SGHRS and CDR2 is YFSETQ in the germline V gene. Trimming removed 2 bases from V and 0 bases from J, with 5 bases in between. The full variable domain, completed using reference TRBV5-1 and TRBJ1-1, is KAGVTQTPRYLIKTRGQQVTLSCSPISGHRSVSWYQQTPGQGLQFLFEYFSETQRNKGNFPGRFSGRQFSNSRSEMNVSTLELGDSALYLCASSFEMNTEAFFGQGTRLTVV.

The gene calls are TRBV5-1 and TRBJ2-3, with D maybe TRBD2 (5 bases). CDR3 length: 14 amino acids. With 5 bases removed from V and 2 bases from J, the gap between germline ends came to 12 bases. Germline values: CDR1 SGHRS, CDR2 YFSETQ. CDR3 bases: TGCGCCAGCAGTTCTGGACTTTCCACAGATACGCAGTATTTT. It specifies CASSSGLSTDTQYF.

As to this clone: Relative to the germline gene, one junction end is altered; a read error may explain this. The genes are TRBV5-6 and TRBJ1-1; unclear D gene. Germline assignment: CDR1 SGHDT and CDR2 YYEEEE. The CDR3 covers 14 residues. This CDR3 is CASSFSRVSAFSLF. The CDR3 coding sequence is TGTGCCAGCAGCTTTAGTAGAGTCTCGGCTTTTTCCCTTTTT.

The CDR3 DNA follows: TGTGCCAGCCGAAAGAGAAGTGGACAGGGGTGGGAGCTAAACAAAAACATTCAGTACTTC. It translates to CASRKRSGQGWELNKNIQYF. The rearrangement links TRBV5-8 to TRBJ2-4; 9 bases align to TRBD1. The V segment lost 7 bases and the J segment 3 bases; nucleotides outside the gene matches: 23. Germline lookup yields CDR1 SGHTS and CDR2 YDEGEE. There are 20 residues in the CDR3.

The chain links TRBV5-4 to TRBJ2-3; 8 positions match TRBD2. This CDR3 has 14 amino acids. Germline V gene lookup returns CDR1 SGHNT and CDR2 YYREEE (reference sequence). Trimming removed 4 bases from V and 1 base from J; junction bases left unmatched: 2. This CDR3 is CASSLGGGTDTQYF. The CDR3 DNA reads as TGTGCCAGCAGCCTCGGGGGGGGCACAGATACGCAGTATTTT. Complete variable domain (other parts from reference TRBV5-4 and TRBJ2-3): ETGVTQSPTHLIKTRGQQVTLRCSSQSGHNTVSWYQQALGQGPQFIFQYYREEENGRGNFPPRFSGLQFPNYSSELNVNALELDDSALYLCASSLGGGTDTQYFGPGTRLTVL.

The chain couples TRBV6-5 to TRBJ2-3; D perhaps matches TRBD2 (5 bases). The V end lost 7 bases, the J end lost 1 base, and 9 bases lay between the germline ends. Looked up from germline, CDR1 is MNHEY and CDR2 is SVGAGI. The CDR3 totals 13 residues. The CDR3 sequence: CASTLRGTDTQYF. The CDR3 DNA reads TGTGCCAGCACTTTGCGGGGCACAGATACGCAGTATTTT.

The chain employs TRBV6-1 and TRBJ1-1; possible D gene TRBD1, 5 bases. The V gene lost 0 bases and the J gene lost 5 bases, with 13 bases spanning the gap. The CDR3 runs to 15 residues. CDR1 is MNHNS, CDR2 SASEGT, per germline. In nucleotides, the CDR3 is TGTGCCAGCAGTGAAGCGTGGGGGGAAGAGACTGAAGCTTTCTTT. It encodes CASSEAWGEETEAFF.

This chain links TRBV5-1 with TRBJ1-3, with unresolved D. Trimming took off 0 bases at V and 0 bases at J, with 13 bases between the two ends. Germline V gene lookup returns CDR1 SGHRS and CDR2 YFSETQ. The length of the CDR3 is 17 residues. CDR3 DNA sequence: TGCGCCAGCAGCTTGGTCGGGCGGAGTATCTCTGGAAACACCATATATTTT. Amino acids: CASSLVGRSISGNTIYF.

The V gene is TRBV7-9, the J gene TRBJ1-6; tentative D call: TRBD1 (6 bases). The CDR3 is 13 residues long. Trimming removed 4 bases at V and 12 bases at J, with 13 bases between. CDR1 and CDR2 from the germline V gene are SEHNR and FQNEAQ (reference sequence). CDR3 protein: CASSSAGEGPLHF. The CDR3 nucleotides are TGTGCCAGCAGCTCAGCAGGGGAGGGACCCCTCCACTTT.

V is TRBV7-9 and J is TRBJ1-1; D may be TRBD1 (5 bases). The germline CDR1 and CDR2 sequences are SEHNR and FQNEAQ (reference sequence). V gave up 4 bases and J gave up 6 bases, with 12 bases separating them. CDR3 length: 13 residues. CDR3 sequence (DNA): TGTGCCAGCAGCTCTAGTGGGGGGGCTGAAGCTTTCTTT. The encoded protein is CASSSSGGAEAFF.

The chain links TRBV15 to TRBJ2-7; 11 bases line up with TRBD2. The V segment lost 5 bases and the J segment 3 bases; nucleotides outside the gene matches: 6. Per germline, CDR1 LNHNV and CDR2 YYDKDF (reference sequence). This CDR3 is 15 amino acids long. The CDR3 DNA reads TGTGCCACCAGCGGCACTAGCGGGGGTCTCTACGAGCAGTACTTC. Translating gives CATSGTSGGLYEQYF.

V usage is TRBV2 and J usage is TRBJ2-2; 7 nucleotides agree with TRBD2. The CDR3 covers 14 residues. Germline V CDR1 and CDR2: SNHLY, FYNNEI. After removal of 7 bases from V and 1 base from J, the junction contained 3 bases not matched to a gene. In DNA form, the CDR3 reads TGTGCCAGCAATGGCGGGGGGAACACCGGGGAGCTGTTTTTT. This gives the protein CASNGGGNTGELFF.

V gene TRBV10-3 combines with J gene TRBJ1-4; TRBD1 aligns across 10 bases. The CDR3 totals 15 residues. Germline CDR1 reads ENHRY; CDR2 reads SYGVKD. Unmatched junction bases numbered 8, after V lost 6 bases and J lost 7 bases. As DNA, the CDR3 is TGTGCCATCAGCCCTGACAGGGGGCAGGTTGAAAAACTGTTTTTT. This encodes CAISPDRGQVEKLFF.

The chain links TRBV27 to TRBJ1-1; D is undetermined. V dropped 3 bases and J dropped 1 base, with 6 bases sitting between them. CDR1 and CDR2 (germline): MNHEY, SMNVEV (reference sequence). This CDR3 has 13 amino acids. DNA of the CDR3: TGTGCCAGCAGTTTTACTGGGAACACTGAAGCTTTCTTT. Encoded protein: CASSFTGNTEAFF.

As to this clone: Other DNA sequences from this sample encode an identical CDR3 as well. V and J are TRBV5-1 and TRBJ2-7; TRBD2 might be the D (5 bases). Deletions cut 2 bases from V and 2 bases from J, with 8 bases between. There are 13 residues in the CDR3. The germline V gene encodes CDR1 SGHRS and CDR2 YFSETQ. CDR3 loop: CASSFDGTYEQYF. In DNA, the CDR3 is TGCGCCAGCAGCTTCGACGGGACCTACGAGCAGTACTTC.

The CDR3 DNA follows: TGTGCCATCAGTGATACCGAGCCGACAGATTATGGCTACACCTTC. Translating gives CAISDTEPTDYGYTF. The chain is built from TRBV10-3 and TRBJ1-2, with D maybe TRBD1 (5 bases). CDR3 size: 15 residues. CDR1 ENHRY and CDR2 SYGVKD come from the germline V gene. V lost 3 bases to trimming and J lost 5 bases, with 16 bases between them.

This clone was counted a single time. The chain joins TRBV5-1 to TRBJ2-5, with 8 bases aligning to TRBD1. J lost 1 base, V lost 2 bases, and 4 bases had no gene match. This CDR3 is built from 15 residues. Looked up from germline, CDR1 is SGHRS and CDR2 is YFSETQ. The CDR3 region has the DNA TGCGCCAGCAGCTTAGCGGACAGGGTCCAAGAGACCCAGTACTTC. As protein: CASSLADRVQETQYF.